This T cell receptor beta chain was captured in a study of cytomegalovirus exposure and HLA in healthy donors (TCRdb year 2017). Concerning the study at large: According to an earlier analysis of around 600 of the donors, about 179 million T cells yielded 117 million unique TCR beta sequences and 276 Gb of sequence data. The study aimed to test whether signatures of past pathogen exposure could be identified by cataloging public T cell receptors. The study used immunosequencing to profile the T cell repertoires of approximately 630 subjects and linked those repertoires to cytomegalovirus serostatus. In a later analysis, previously published TCR beta repertoires from 600 to 850 donors were re-analyzed and high-resolution HLA genotyping was added so that TCR occurrence patterns could be studied. Every repertoire in the discovery cohort had been generated on one and the same sequencing platform. The study combined high-throughput TCR immunosequencing, statistical association of individual TCRs with disease status, and machine learning to predict cytomegalovirus infection status. Along with the roughly 670-subject first cohort, a separate validation cohort of 120 different subjects was used. Donor age, sex, ethnicity and CMV serostatus were compiled alongside the repertoire data. Among roughly 400 genotyped donors of the cohort, an average of approximately 250,000 unique TCR beta nucleotide sequences were sequenced per donor, roughly 18% of them non-productive. Both class I and class II loci were covered by HLA typing, at four-digit resolution. Of the 300 to 500 genotyped donors, roughly 80% were placed in the genetic ancestry cluster associated with self-reported Caucasian donors. Roughly 5 DR-DQ haplotypes were treated as single units for association and clustering because of strong linkage in the cohort. The number of typed donors differed by locus: about 620-630 for A, B, C, DRB1 and DQB1; 500 to 550 for DQA1; around 580 for DPA1; and about 470 for DPB1. In a later genetic analysis, genome-wide SNP genotypes for about 55% of the roughly 670 donors were used, and that subset was treated as a discovery cohort. The later analysis used no new phenotypic data to find candidate immune exposures, relying instead on TCR beta sequences and their occurrence across donors. To decide whether each TCR beta V gene segment behaved as functional or pseudogenic, an earlier analysis of approximately 590 of the donors relied on high-throughput TCR beta sequencing. An early release covering 550 to 700 HLA-typed donors comprised roughly 300 gigabases of sequencing data and around 80 million unique TCR sequences. What the research found in general, with its limitations: In an earlier analysis of some 640 of the donors, most TCR beta V segments were observed in productive rearrangements about 87% or about 30% of the time, broadly matching IMGT annotations. Some IMGT-functional V segments, including TRBV6-2 and TRBV6-3, could not be told apart with the 87-base-pair reads, so those segments were excluded. A few of the identified cytomegalovirus-associated TCR beta chains were confirmed in vitro to be specific for cytomegalovirus antigens. Linkage disequilibrium might explain the correlated functional status among segregating V segments, but an unknown experimental factor could not be excluded. Because counts were too low, some 17 rarely observed V segments, including chromosome 9 orphons, were left out of the earlier analysis of about 620 of the donors. In a later analysis, most CMV-associated TCR beta chains were found to appear HLA-restricted, with HLA associations seemingly driven largely by CMV exposure. According to a later genetic analysis, donors in an Asian-associated ancestry cluster had fewer N-insertions in productive TCRs than the roughly 660-donor mean. Compared with equally common non-associated chains, HLA-associated TCR beta chains in a later analysis were more clonally expanded and had lower generation probabilities. Because some donors lacked HLA typing at each locus, the association tests relied only on the typed subset. A further reported finding was that TCR beta sequences accurately predicted the HLA-A and HLA-B alleles for most subjects in the first cohort. In a later analysis, some 17,000 TCR beta sequences were associated with specific HLA alleles at a false discovery rate of 0.05. According to a later analysis, parvovirus B19, influenza, CMV and Epstein-Barr virus appeared linked to several top co-occurrence clusters. Immune exposure information for the cohort was limited to CMV serostatus. The study listed around 160 TCR beta chains as associated with cytomegalovirus. The classifier was reported to diagnose cytomegalovirus status with high specificity and sensitivity in both the original and validation cohorts. A later analysis found that TCR association rates varied across HLA loci, with DRB1 alleles showing the most associated TCRs and HLA-C alleles the fewest. According to the authors, the approach could potentially be generalized to other disease states and immunological phenotypes. The presence/absence analyses assumed that sequencing depth was roughly uniform across donors, and that assumption may not be true. In this cohort, only TCR beta chains were sequenced, and detectable features were limited by the absence of alpha or paired-chain data. An association between a missense DCLRE1C variant and V-gene and J-gene trimming of TCR beta chains was found in a later genetic analysis and replicated in an independent cohort. While some public TCRs were present in many individuals, most TCR sequences turned up only very rarely across donors. The sequencing pipeline was judged likely to have produced a cluster of highly shared sequence variants as a technical artifact. Assigning TCR associations to individual alleles was difficult when HLA alleles, especially DR and DQ, strongly co-occurred.

Libraries came from the immunoSEQ multiplex PCR assay. For the multiplex PCR, a mixture combining 60 forward primers for TCR Vbeta segments and 13 reverse primers for TCR Jbeta segments was used. Amplification of the CDR3 region of rearranged TCR beta genes was performed with a multiplex PCR assay on genomic DNA. The amplified TCR beta libraries were sequenced on the Illumina HiSeq System as 87-base-pair reads. The paper's data handling went like this. A later analysis tallied tens of millions of unique TCR beta chains across the approximately 670 repertoires, and some 10 million of those chains were shared by two or more donors. A nearest-neighbor algorithm error-corrected the raw reads and collapsed the reads into unique sequences, merging closely related sequences to remove PCR and sequencing errors. To assign V, D and J gene segments, CDR3 sequences were aligned to IMGT reference sequences. For a sequence to be retained, a match of at least six nucleotides to both a V gene segment and a J gene segment was required. Rearrangements were called productive when the CDR3 lacked stop codons and stayed in frame with V and J; all others were non-productive. CDR3 was defined by IMGT convention, running from the second conserved V-encoded cysteine to the conserved J-encoded phenylalanine. Sequences without an unambiguous match to a single V gene segment were excluded from the earlier analysis of approximately 560 of the donors. An earlier analysis of a few hundred of the donors classified V segments as functional when productive rearrangements were above 56.7% and as segregating when the standard deviation between donors was above 5%. A statistical classification framework was built for diagnosing cytomegalovirus status from the catalog of TCR beta chain sequences. A later analysis assigned V and J genes by comparing TCR nucleotide sequences with IMGT/GENE-DB human TR gene sequences. In a later analysis, CDR3 sequences and most-parsimonious VDJ recombination scenarios were assigned using the TCRdist pipeline. In a later analysis, every TCR beta chain was defined by the combination of its CDR3 amino acid sequence and its V-gene family, and reads without a unique V-gene family were dropped. A later analysis removed 600 or so highly shared, low-generation-probability nucleotide sequences to deal with suspected cross-contamination and a sequencing artifact. In a later analysis, a clonal expansion index for each public chain was calculated from normalized within-repertoire ranks of inferred template counts. Generation probabilities in a later analysis came from a VDJ recombination model fitted to out-of-frame rearrangements, and those results were checked against IGoR. In a later analysis, TCR-TCR, TCR-HLA and TCR-CMV co-occurrence was scored with hypergeometric tests, and a repertoire-size bias correction was applied to TCR pairs. To estimate false discovery rates, a later analysis permuted the HLA or CMV assignments 20 times. A later analysis grouped co-occurring TCRs with DBSCAN, adding TCRdist sequence similarity when clustering within HLA-allele-positive subsets. Repertoires with fewer than 30,000 or more than 120,000 public chains were left out of co-occurrence clustering, as were four to six repertoires with anomalous nucleotide sharing. What TCRdb holds here is the immuneACCESS table cut down to in-frame rearrangements. Part of the clones is not present; checked against another copy, under half of the missing clones reflect an unresolved V gene, and the others are unexplained. V and J calls plus clone size are reproduced from that table; the DNA served to infer D and trimming. In all, the sample holds some 130,000 clones, and 77% of those were seen once. Together, the top ten hold 4.2% of the sample.

To note about this clone: Its specific antigen is unknown. The record has no base qualities; no much larger clone is one base away.

For CDR1 and CDR2, the germline V gene (reference sequence) lists MNHEY and SMNVEV. The CDR3 has 17 amino acids, counting the end cysteine and phenylalanine. Only the CDR3 DNA is retained, 51 bases long and in frame from the first base. Trimming at the junction amounts to 4 bases on V and 7 bases on J, and the germline ends lie 25 bases apart. The cohort consisted of some 670 healthy bone marrow donors. At the time of sampling, every cohort member was nominally healthy, though immune exposures that went unrecorded were likely present. The donor was CMV seropositive and was included in the group of 250 to 350 seropositive cohort members. A peripheral blood sample was provided by each donor, and peripheral blood mononuclear cells were used for TCR beta sequencing. The Qiagen DNeasy Blood Extraction Kit was used to extract genomic DNA from the blood cell samples.

This receptor chain uses TRBV27 and TRBJ1-1, with TRBD1 as a weak D call on 6 bases. The receptor's source is a male donor in good health and CMV-seropositive. The sample taken for sequencing was PBMCs. The bases are TGTGCCAGCAGTTGGATGGGAAACAGGGCGGCAGCCGATGAAGCTTTCTTT. Its amino acids are CASSWMGNRAAADEAFF.